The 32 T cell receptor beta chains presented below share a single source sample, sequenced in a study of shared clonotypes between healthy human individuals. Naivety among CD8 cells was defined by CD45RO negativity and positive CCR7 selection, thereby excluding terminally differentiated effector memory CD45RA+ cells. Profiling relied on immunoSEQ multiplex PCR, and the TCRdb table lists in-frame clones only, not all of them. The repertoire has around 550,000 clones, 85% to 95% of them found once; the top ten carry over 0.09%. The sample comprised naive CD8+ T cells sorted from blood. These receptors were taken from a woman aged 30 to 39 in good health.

The CDR3 sequence: CATAHRGVNQPQHF. In DNA form, the CDR3 reads TGTGCCACCGCCCACCGAGGGGTCAATCAGCCCCAGCATTTT. The rearrangement links TRBV6-1 to TRBJ1-5; D might be TRBD1 (5 bases). Trimming left V 10 bases short and J 3 bases short, with 16 bases between. The CDR3 length is 14 residues. Germline CDR1 is MNHNS and CDR2 is SASEGT.

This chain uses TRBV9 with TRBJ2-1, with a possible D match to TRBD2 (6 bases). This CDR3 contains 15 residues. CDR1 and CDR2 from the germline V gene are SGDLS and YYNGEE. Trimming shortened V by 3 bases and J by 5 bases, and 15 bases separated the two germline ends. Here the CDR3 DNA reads TGTGCCAGCAGCGCCCTCGGGAGTATGAACAATGAGCAGTTCTTC. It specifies CASSALGSMNNEQFF.

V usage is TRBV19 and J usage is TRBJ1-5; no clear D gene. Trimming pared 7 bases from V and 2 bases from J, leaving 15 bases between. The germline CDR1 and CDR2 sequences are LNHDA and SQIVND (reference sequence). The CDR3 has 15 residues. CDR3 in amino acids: CASNSPGGGNQPQHF. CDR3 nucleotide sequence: TGTGCCAGTAACTCCCCCGGAGGAGGCAATCAGCCCCAGCATTTT.

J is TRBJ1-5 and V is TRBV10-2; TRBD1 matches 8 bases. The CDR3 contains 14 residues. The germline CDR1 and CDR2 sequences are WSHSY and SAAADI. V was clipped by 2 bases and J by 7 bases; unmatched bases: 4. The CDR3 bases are TGCGCCAGCAGTGAGGCAGGGGGCCGACAGCCCCAGCATTTT. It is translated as CASSEAGGRQPQHF.

The CDR3 here is CATSIGFMNTGELFF. In DNA, the CDR3 is TGTGCCACCAGCATCGGTTTTATGAACACCGGGGAGCTGTTTTTT. The genes are TRBV15 and TRBJ2-2; D gene unclear. V lost 4 bases, J lost 1 base, and 10 bases lay in between. Germline V gives CDR1 LNHNV, CDR2 YYDKDF (reference sequence). The CDR3 has 15 amino acids.

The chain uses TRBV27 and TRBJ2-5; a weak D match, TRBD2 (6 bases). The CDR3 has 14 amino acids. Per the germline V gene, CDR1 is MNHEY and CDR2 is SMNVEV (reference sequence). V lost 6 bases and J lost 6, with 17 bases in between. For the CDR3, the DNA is TGTGCCAGCAGCCCCGTGGGGGAGGCGCAGACCCAGTACTTC. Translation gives CASSPVGEAQTQYF.

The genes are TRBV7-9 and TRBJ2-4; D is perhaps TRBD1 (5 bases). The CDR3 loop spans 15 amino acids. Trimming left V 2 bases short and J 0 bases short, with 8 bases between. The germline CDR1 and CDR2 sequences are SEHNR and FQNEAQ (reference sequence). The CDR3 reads CASSLQGRAKNIQYF. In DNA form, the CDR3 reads TGTGCCAGCAGCTTACAGGGTCGAGCCAAAAACATTCAGTACTTC.

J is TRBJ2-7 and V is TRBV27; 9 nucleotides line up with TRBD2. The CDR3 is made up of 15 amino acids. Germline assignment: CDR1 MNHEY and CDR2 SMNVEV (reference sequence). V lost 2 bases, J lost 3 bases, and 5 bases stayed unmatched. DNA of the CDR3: TGTGCCAGCAGTTTAACCGGGACTAGCTTCTACGAGCAGTACTTC. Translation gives CASSLTGTSFYEQYF.

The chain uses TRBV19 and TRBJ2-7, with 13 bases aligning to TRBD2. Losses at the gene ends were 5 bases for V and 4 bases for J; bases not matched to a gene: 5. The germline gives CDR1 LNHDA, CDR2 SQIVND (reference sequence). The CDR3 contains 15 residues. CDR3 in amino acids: CASSEGLAGVYEQYF. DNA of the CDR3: TGTGCCAGTAGTGAAGGACTAGCGGGAGTGTACGAGCAGTACTTC.

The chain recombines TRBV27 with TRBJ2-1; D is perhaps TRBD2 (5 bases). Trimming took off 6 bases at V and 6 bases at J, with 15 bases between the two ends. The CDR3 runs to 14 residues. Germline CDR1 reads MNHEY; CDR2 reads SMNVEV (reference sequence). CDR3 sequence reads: CASRMGGGFNEQFF. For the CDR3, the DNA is TGTGCCAGCAGGATGGGTGGAGGTTTCAATGAGCAGTTCTTC.

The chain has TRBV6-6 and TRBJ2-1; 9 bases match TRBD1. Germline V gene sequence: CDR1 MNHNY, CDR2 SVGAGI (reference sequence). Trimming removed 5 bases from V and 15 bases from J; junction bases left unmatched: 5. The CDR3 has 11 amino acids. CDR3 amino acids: CASSPGTGSFF. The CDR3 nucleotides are TGTGCCAGCAGTCCTGGGACAGGGTCGTTCTTC.

The CDR3 region has the DNA TGTGCCACCAGCAGAGATTTTGGAGTGATTGAGCAGTTCTTC. The encoded protein is CATSRDFGVIEQFF. The chain combines TRBV15 with TRBJ2-1; D is unresolved. Germline V gene sequence: CDR1 LNHNV, CDR2 YYDKDF (reference sequence). V was trimmed by 0 bases and J by 9 bases, leaving 12 bases between them. The CDR3 contains 14 residues.

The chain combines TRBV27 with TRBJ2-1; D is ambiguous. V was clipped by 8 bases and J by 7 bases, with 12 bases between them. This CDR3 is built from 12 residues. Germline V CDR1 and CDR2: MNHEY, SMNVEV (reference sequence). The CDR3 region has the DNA TGTGCCAGCGGACCTCGAACAAATGAGCAGTTCTTC. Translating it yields CASGPRTNEQFF.

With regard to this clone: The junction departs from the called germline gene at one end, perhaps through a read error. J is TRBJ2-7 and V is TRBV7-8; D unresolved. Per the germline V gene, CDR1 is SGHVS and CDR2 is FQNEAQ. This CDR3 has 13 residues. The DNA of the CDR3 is TGTGCCAGCAGTTTAGATACTAAGCGTGAGCAGTACTTC. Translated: CASSLDTKREQYF.

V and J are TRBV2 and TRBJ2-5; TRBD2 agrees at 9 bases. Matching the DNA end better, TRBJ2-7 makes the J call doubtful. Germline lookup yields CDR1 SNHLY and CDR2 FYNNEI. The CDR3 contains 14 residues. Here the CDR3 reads CASDSIAGAYEQYF. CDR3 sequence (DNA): TGTGCCAGCGATTCCATAGCGGGAGCCTACGAGCAGTACTTC.

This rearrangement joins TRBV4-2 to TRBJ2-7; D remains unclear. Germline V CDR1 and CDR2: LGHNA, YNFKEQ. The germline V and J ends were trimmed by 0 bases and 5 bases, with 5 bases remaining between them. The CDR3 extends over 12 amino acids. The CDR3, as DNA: TGTGCCAGCAGCCAAGATCTCCACGAGCAGTACTTC. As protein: CASSQDLHEQYF.

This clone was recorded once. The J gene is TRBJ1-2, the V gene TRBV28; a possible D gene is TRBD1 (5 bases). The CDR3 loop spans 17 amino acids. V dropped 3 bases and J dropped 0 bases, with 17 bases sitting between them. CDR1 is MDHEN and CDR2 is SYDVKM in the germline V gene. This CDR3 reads CASSFWGLSASNYGYTF. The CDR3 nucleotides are TGTGCCAGCAGTTTCTGGGGACTCTCTGCCTCTAACTATGGCTACACCTTC.

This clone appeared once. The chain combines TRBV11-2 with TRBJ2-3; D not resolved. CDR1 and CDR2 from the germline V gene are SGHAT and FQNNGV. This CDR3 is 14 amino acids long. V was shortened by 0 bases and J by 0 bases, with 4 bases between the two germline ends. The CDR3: CASSLEGSTDTQYF. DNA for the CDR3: TGTGCCAGCAGCTTAGAAGGGAGCACAGATACGCAGTATTTT.

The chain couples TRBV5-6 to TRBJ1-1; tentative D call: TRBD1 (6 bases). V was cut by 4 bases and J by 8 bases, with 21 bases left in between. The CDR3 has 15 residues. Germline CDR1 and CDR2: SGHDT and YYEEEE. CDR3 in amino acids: CASSPWTDQSSEAFF. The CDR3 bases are TGTGCCAGCAGCCCGTGGACAGATCAAAGTTCCGAAGCTTTCTTT.

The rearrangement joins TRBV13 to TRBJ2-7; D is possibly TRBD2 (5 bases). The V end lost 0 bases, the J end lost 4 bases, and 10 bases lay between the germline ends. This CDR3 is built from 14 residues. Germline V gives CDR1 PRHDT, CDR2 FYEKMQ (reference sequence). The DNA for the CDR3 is TGTGCCAGCAGCTTAGGTTGGTCGGGGTACGAGCAGTACTTC. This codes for CASSLGWSGYEQYF. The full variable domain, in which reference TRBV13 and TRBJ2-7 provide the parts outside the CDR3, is AAGVIQSPRHLIKEKRETATLKCYPIPRHDTVYWYQQGPGQDPQFLISFYEKMQSDKGSIPDRFSAQQFSDYHSELNMSSLELGDSALYFCASSLGWSGYEQYFGPGTRLTVT.

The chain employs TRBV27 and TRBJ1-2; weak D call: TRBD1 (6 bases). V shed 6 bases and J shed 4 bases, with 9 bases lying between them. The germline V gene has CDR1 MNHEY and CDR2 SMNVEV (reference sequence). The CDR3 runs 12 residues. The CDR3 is CASRTGIYGYTF. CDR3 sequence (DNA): TGTGCCAGCAGAACAGGGATCTATGGCTACACCTTC.

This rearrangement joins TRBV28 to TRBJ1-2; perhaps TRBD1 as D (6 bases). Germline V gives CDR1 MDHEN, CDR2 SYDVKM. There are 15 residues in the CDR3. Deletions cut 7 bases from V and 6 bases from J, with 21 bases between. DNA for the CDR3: TGTGCCAGCATCTTCACGGGGGGCAGGGAGGATGGCTACACCTTC. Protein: CASIFTGGREDGYTF.

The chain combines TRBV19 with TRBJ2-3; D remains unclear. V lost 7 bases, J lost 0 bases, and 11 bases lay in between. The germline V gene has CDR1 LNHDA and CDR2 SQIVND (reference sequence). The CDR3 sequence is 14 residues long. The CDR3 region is CASTIHASTDTQYF. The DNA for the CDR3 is TGTGCCAGTACCATACATGCTAGCACAGATACGCAGTATTTT.

The CDR3: CASTLGHSSYNEQFF. In DNA, the CDR3 is TGTGCCAGTACCCTGGGGCATAGCTCCTACAATGAGCAGTTCTTC. The rearrangement joins TRBV19 to TRBJ2-1; D perhaps matches TRBD1 (5 bases). CDR1 LNHDA and CDR2 SQIVND come from the germline V gene (reference sequence). The CDR3 sequence is 15 residues long. With 7 bases removed from V and 0 bases from J, the gap between germline ends came to 13 bases. The entire variable domain, with the rest obtained from reference TRBV19 and TRBJ2-1, is as follows: DGGITQSPKYLFRKEGQNVTLSCEQNLNHDAMYWYRQDPGQGLRLIYYSQIVNDFQKGDIAEGYSVSREKKESFPLTVTSAQKNPTAFYLCASTLGHSSYNEQFFGPGTRLTVL.

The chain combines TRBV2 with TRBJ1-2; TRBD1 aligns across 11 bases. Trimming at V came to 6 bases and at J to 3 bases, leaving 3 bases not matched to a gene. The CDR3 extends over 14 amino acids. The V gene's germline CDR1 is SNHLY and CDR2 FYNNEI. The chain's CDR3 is CASSWDRGDYGYTF. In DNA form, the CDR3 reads TGTGCCAGCAGCTGGGACAGGGGGGACTATGGCTACACCTTC. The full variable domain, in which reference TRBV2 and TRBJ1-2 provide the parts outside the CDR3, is EPEVTQTPSHQVTQMGQEVILRCVPISNHLYFYWYRQILGQKVEFLVSFYNNEISEKSEIFDDQFSVERPDGSNFTLKIRSTKLEDSAMYFCASSWDRGDYGYTFGSGTRLTVV.

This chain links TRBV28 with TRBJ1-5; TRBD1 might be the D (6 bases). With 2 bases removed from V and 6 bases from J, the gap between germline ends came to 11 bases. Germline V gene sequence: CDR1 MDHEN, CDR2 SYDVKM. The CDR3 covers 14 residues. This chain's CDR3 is CASSLRGGAQPQHF. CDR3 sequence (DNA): TGTGCCAGCAGTTTAAGAGGGGGTGCTCAGCCCCAGCATTTT.

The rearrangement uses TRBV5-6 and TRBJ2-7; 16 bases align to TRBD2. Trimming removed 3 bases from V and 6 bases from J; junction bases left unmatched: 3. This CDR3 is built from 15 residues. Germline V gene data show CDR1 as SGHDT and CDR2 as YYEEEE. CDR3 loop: CASSWGLAGGPEQYF. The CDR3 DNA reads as TGTGCCAGCAGCTGGGGACTAGCGGGAGGGCCCGAGCAGTACTTC.

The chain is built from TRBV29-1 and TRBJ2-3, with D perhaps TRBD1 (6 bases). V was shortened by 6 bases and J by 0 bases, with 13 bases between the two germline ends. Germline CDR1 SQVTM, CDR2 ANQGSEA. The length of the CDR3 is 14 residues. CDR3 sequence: CSVDSGASTDTQYF. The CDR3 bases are TGCAGCGTGGACAGTGGGGCAAGCACAGATACGCAGTATTTT.

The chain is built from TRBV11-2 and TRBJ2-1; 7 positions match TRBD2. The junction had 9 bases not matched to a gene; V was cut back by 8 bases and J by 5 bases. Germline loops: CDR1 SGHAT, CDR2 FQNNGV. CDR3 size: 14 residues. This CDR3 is CASSRGSFNNEQFF. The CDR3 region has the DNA TGTGCCAGCTCACGCGGGAGTTTCAACAATGAGCAGTTCTTC.

Here the CDR3 reads CASSVPIGADPDGYTF. CDR3 coding DNA: TGTGCCAGCAGCGTACCAATTGGGGCAGACCCCGATGGCTACACCTTC. V gene TRBV9 combines with J gene TRBJ1-2, with D tentatively TRBD1 (5 bases). The CDR3 is 16 amino acids. V lost 1 base and J lost 6, with 19 bases in between. Germline V gene data show CDR1 as SGDLS and CDR2 as YYNGEE. The full variable domain, completed using reference TRBV9 and TRBJ1-2, is DSGVTQTPKHLITATGQRVTLRCSPRSGDLSVYWYQQSLDQGLQFLIQYYNGEERAKGNILERFSAQQFPDLHSELNLSSLELGDSALYFCASSVPIGADPDGYTFGSGTRLTVV.

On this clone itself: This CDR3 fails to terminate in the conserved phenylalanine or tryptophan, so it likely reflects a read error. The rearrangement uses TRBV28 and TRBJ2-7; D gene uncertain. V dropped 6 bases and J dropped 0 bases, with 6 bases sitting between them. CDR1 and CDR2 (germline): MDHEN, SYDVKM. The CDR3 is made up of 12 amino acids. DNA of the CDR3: TGTGCCAGCAGCCCCGACTCCTACGAGCAGTACTCC. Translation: CASSPDSYEQYS.

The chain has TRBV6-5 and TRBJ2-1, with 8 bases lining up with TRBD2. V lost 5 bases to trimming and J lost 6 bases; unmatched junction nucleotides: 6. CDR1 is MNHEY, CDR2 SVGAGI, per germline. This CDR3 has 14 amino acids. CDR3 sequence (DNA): TGTGCCAGCAGTAGCAATAGCGGGATCAATGAGCAGTTCTTC. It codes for CASSSNSGINEQFF.